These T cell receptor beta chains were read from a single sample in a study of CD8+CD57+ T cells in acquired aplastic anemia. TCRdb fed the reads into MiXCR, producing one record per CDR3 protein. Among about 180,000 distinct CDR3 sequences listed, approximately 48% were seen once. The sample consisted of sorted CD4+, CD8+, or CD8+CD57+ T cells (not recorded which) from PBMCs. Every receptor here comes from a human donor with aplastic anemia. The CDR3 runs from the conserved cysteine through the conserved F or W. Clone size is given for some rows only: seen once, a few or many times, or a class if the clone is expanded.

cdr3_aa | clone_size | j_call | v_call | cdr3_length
CASRTESNQPQHF | NA | TRBJ1-5 | TRBV9 | 13
CASSPPGTGELFF | NA | TRBJ2-2 | TRBV6-1 | 13
CSASLEGTGANVLTF | many | TRBJ2-6 | TRBV20-1 | 15
CAISEVRGGSPLHF | few | TRBJ1-6 | TRBV10-3 | 14
CASRQTGGRETQHF | NA | TRBJ1-5 | TRBV19 | 14
CASSLSQGGGEQYF | once | TRBJ2-7 | TRBV5-1 | 14
CSAKNPEPTGNSGNTIYF | NA | TRBJ1-3 | TRBV20-1 | 18
CASSGESYGYTF | NA | TRBJ1-2 | TRBV19 | 12
CASKGDTDTQYF | once | TRBJ2-3 | TRBV10-2 | 12
CASSQGSQYF | NA | TRBJ2-5 | TRBV14 | 10
CASKVQGTSPLHF | few | TRBJ1-6 | TRBV2 | 13
CASSLVFGYEQYF | NA | TRBJ2-7 | TRBV7-8 | 13
CASSVGSGRFEQYF | many | TRBJ2-7 | TRBV9 | 14
CASSGTSVHEQFF | many | TRBJ2-1 | TRBV6-4 | 13
CASSWNSASTGELFF | many | TRBJ2-2 | TRBV5-1 | 15
CASSLIFPGDNYGYTF | NA | TRBJ1-2 | TRBV14 | 16
CASSPIETQYF | many | TRBJ2-5 | TRBV18 | 11
CASSQDTSGSAGNTIYF | NA | TRBJ1-3 | TRBV4-3 | 17
CASSLSGTGVYEQYF | few | TRBJ2-7 | TRBV28 | 15
CASSVRAGPANYGYTF | NA | TRBJ1-2 | TRBV6-1 | 16
CASSASGLAITDTQYF | NA | TRBJ2-3 | TRBV28 | 16
CSARQGRYEQYF | many | TRBJ2-7 | TRBV20-1 | 12